Below are 31 T cell receptor beta chains sequenced from a single sample in a study of T cell repertoires in cytomegalovirus infection. TCRdb reprocessed the reads with MiXCR, giving one entry per CDR3 protein. The table has 500,000 or so distinct CDR3 sequences, approximately 15% seen once. The sequenced sample was CD8+ T cells from PBMCs. The receptor set was obtained from a human donor in good health (CMV status not recorded). Some clones in this sample may be carry-over from other donors' samples.

This clonotype was seen only a few times. The chain links TRBV6-5 to TRBJ1-2; 9 bases fit TRBD1. V gave up 7 bases and J gave up 8 bases; unmatched junction bases: 5. The V gene's germline CDR1 is MNHEY and CDR2 SVGAGI. This CDR3 spans 12 amino acids. This CDR3 is CASIGQGRGYTF. The CDR3 DNA is TGTGCCAGCATCGGACAGGGGAGAGGCTACACCTTC.

The sample holds many counts of this clonotype. The V call is TRBV7-3, the J call TRBJ1-4, with 7 bases aligning to TRBD1. V trimming: 5 bases; J trimming: 6 bases; junction bases outside the gene matches: 9. CDR1 is SGHTA and CDR2 is FQGTGA in the germline V gene. The CDR3 spans 15 residues. Here the CDR3 reads CASSPSGTEDEKLFF. The CDR3 DNA reads as TGTGCCAGCAGCCCCTCCGGGACAGAGGATGAAAAACTGTTTTTT. Full variable domain (missing parts from reference TRBV7-3 and TRBJ1-4): GAGVSQTPSNKVTEKGKYVELRCDPISGHTALYWYRQSLGQGPEFLIYFQGTGAADDSGLPNDRFFAVRPEGSVSTLKIQRTERGDSAVYLCASSPSGTEDEKLFFGSGTQLSVL.

This clonotype has only a few counts. The CDR3 DNA sequence: TGTGCCAGCAGCTTAGGGGGGGCCCGGGCACCCTATGGCTACACCTTC. This codes for CASSLGGARAPYGYTF. The gene calls are TRBV7-9 and TRBJ1-2; TRBD1 might be the D (6 bases). The V gene lost 1 base and the J gene lost 4 bases, with 16 bases spanning the gap. CDR3 size: 16 residues. Germline CDR1 and CDR2: SEHNR and FQNEAQ (reference sequence).

This clonotype was counted once. The conserved final phenylalanine or tryptophan is absent from the CDR3, which likely points to a read error. The chain carries TRBV24-1 and TRBJ2-7; D might be TRBD1 (6 bases). The CDR3 runs to 15 residues. The V gene lost 4 bases and the J gene lost 3 bases, with 15 bases spanning the gap. The germline CDR1 and CDR2 sequences are KGHDR and SFDVKD. Written as DNA, the CDR3 is TGTGCCACCAGTGAGTCCGGGACATCCCTCTACGAGCAGTACTTA. This sequence encodes CATSESGTSLYEQYL.

This clonotype was seen repeatedly, ten times or more. One junction end does not reproduce the germline sequence, and a read error may be involved. The DNA for the CDR3 is TGTGCCAGCAGCTTAGTGGGGGGTGATGAGCAGTTCTTC. Amino acids: CASSLVGGDEQFF. V and J are TRBV12-3 or TRBV12-4 and TRBJ2-1, with D possibly being TRBD2 (6 bases). CDR3 size: 13 residues.

This clonotype occurred a few times. The chain has TRBV6-6 and TRBJ1-4; 10 bases line up with TRBD1. The ends lost 6 bases at V and 8 bases at J; junction bases unmatched: 6. This CDR3 is built from 14 residues. Germline V gene lookup returns CDR1 MNHNY and CDR2 SVGAGI (reference sequence). This CDR3 reads CASRDGQGGEKLFF. The CDR3 region has the DNA TGTGCCAGCAGGGACGGACAGGGGGGCGAAAAACTGTTTTTT.

The chain couples TRBV20-1 to TRBJ2-7; the D gene could be TRBD1 or TRBD2 (5 bases each). Trimming took off 7 bases at V and 4 bases at J, with 17 bases between the two ends. The CDR3 contains 13 residues. Looked up from germline, CDR1 is DFQATT and CDR2 is SNEGSKA (reference sequence). This chain's CDR3 is CSGKNAGGYEQYF. DNA of the CDR3: TGCAGTGGAAAAAATGCTGGGGGTTACGAGCAGTACTTC.

The chain links TRBV27 to TRBJ1-5, with D hard to call. With 3 bases removed from V and 5 bases from J, the gap between germline ends came to 8 bases. This CDR3 is 13 amino acids long. The germline CDR1 and CDR2 sequences are MNHEY and SMNVEV (reference sequence). For the CDR3, the DNA is TGTGCCAGCAGTTTGGGTCAATATCAGCCCCAGCATTTT. Translating gives CASSLGQYQPQHF.

This chain links TRBV20-1 with TRBJ1-5, with a tentative D call TRBD1 (5 bases). Germline V gene data show CDR1 as DFQATT and CDR2 as SNEGSKA (reference sequence). This CDR3 is built from 16 residues. Trimming cost V 0 bases and J 2 bases, with 14 bases left between them. The CDR3 region is CSARDERGWGNQPQHF. The CDR3 DNA follows: TGCAGTGCTAGAGATGAGAGGGGATGGGGCAATCAGCCCCAGCATTTT.

In the case of this clonotype: The junction shows a germline mismatch at one end, possibly a read error. This chain uses TRBV11-2 with TRBJ2-5, with D tentatively TRBD2 (6 bases). From germline, CDR1 is SGHAT and CDR2 FQNNGV. This CDR3 contains 13 residues. The CDR3 DNA reads as TGTCCCAGCAGCTTGTGGCGGGAAAAAACCCAGTACTTC. It translates to CPSSLWREKTQYF.

This chain connects TRBV15 to TRBJ1-1, with TRBD1 matching over 9 bases. Trimming cost V 4 bases and J 0 bases; bases outside gene matches: 9. This CDR3 spans 17 amino acids. CDR1 and CDR2 from the germline V gene are LNHNV and YYDKDF (reference sequence). The CDR3: CATSNPRQGGMNTEAFF. CDR3 DNA sequence: TGTGCCACCAGCAATCCGCGACAGGGGGGGATGAACACTGAAGCTTTCTTT.

This clonotype was observed a few times. The CDR3, as DNA: TGTGCCAGTATTGGGGGCAGAAGCAATCAGCCCCAGCATTTT. Its translation: CASIGGRSNQPQHF. This chain joins TRBV19 and TRBJ1-5, with a possible D match to TRBD1 (6 bases). V lost 7 bases to trimming and J lost 1 base, with 11 bases between them. CDR1 is LNHDA, CDR2 SQIVND, per germline (reference sequence). This CDR3 region has 14 residues.

The chain carries TRBV5-5 and TRBJ1-5; TRBD1 matches at 7 bases. Looked up from germline, CDR1 is SGHKS and CDR2 is YYEKEE (reference sequence). V gave up 0 bases and J gave up 7 bases; unmatched junction bases: 13. The CDR3 has 17 residues. The CDR3 here is CASSLGEPDRVGQPQHF. DNA for the CDR3: TGTGCCAGCAGCTTGGGAGAACCCGACAGGGTAGGACAGCCCCAGCATTTT.

A few counts support this clonotype. The chain combines TRBV28 with TRBJ2-4; D not certain. The ends were cut back, 2 bases at V and 3 bases at J, with 5 bases in the middle. Per germline, CDR1 MDHEN and CDR2 SYDVKM. The CDR3 runs to 13 residues. This chain's CDR3 is CASSLEGKNIQYF. CDR3 bases: TGTGCCAGCAGTTTAGAAGGCAAAAACATTCAGTACTTC.

This clonotype has more than one count but fewer than ten. This chain uses TRBV5-1 with TRBJ1-1, with TRBD1 identical over 8 bases. The CDR3 has 14 residues. Germline values: CDR1 SGHRS, CDR2 YFSETQ. J lost 4 bases, V lost 3 bases, and 5 bases had no gene match. The CDR3 sequence is CASSSRGLTTEAFF. The CDR3 coding sequence is TGCGCCAGCAGCTCCAGGGGGCTGACCACTGAAGCTTTCTTT.

This clonotype occurred many times. This chain links TRBV6-1 with TRBJ2-1; 10 bases match TRBD2. Looked up from germline, CDR1 is MNHNS and CDR2 is SASEGT. V lost 1 base to trimming and J lost 7 bases; unmatched junction nucleotides: 4. The CDR3 is 15 residues long. The CDR3 region has the DNA TGTGCCAGCAGTGAAGGGCCTAGCGGGAGAAATGAGCAGTTCTTC. Translating gives CASSEGPSGRNEQFF.

This clonotype was seen a handful of times. The chain has TRBV27 and TRBJ1-6; no clear D gene. Germline V gene lookup returns CDR1 MNHEY and CDR2 SMNVEV (reference sequence). This CDR3 is 14 amino acids long. Deletions cut 2 bases from V and 9 bases from J, with 11 bases between. The CDR3 DNA reads TGTGCCAGCAGTTTAGGCCCGATGGGTTCACCCCTCCACTTT. As protein: CASSLGPMGSPLHF.

This clonotype was detected a few times. The genes are TRBV27 and TRBJ2-7; D gene uncertain. This CDR3 has 14 residues. The V gene lost 2 bases and the J gene lost 3 bases, with 11 bases spanning the gap. Germline V CDR1 and CDR2: MNHEY, SMNVEV (reference sequence). The CDR3 sequence: CASSLGSNFYEQYF. CDR3 bases: TGTGCCAGCAGTTTAGGATCGAATTTCTACGAGCAGTACTTC.

The chain links TRBV11-2 to TRBJ2-7, with D tentatively TRBD2 (7 bases). Germline V lookup: CDR1 SGHAT, CDR2 FQNNGV. This CDR3 contains 15 residues. Trimming removed 4 bases at V and 2 bases at J, with 15 bases between. CDR3 protein: CASSSGEGTPYEQYF. The CDR3 bases are TGTGCCAGCAGCTCGGGGGAGGGGACACCCTACGAGCAGTACTTC. The complete variable domain, with remaining parts taken from reference TRBV11-2 and TRBJ2-7, reads EAGVAQSPRYKIIEKRQSVAFWCNPISGHATLYWYQQILGQGPKLLIQFQNNGVVDDSQLPKDRFSAERLKGVDSTLKIQPAKLEDSAVYLCASSSGEGTPYEQYFGPGTRLTVT.

This chain uses TRBV10-3 with TRBJ2-5; 13 bases fit TRBD2. The V gene end was trimmed by 10 bases and the J gene end by 3 bases; junction bases not matched to a gene: 2. CDR3 size: 13 residues. Germline CDR1 is ENHRY and CDR2 is SYGVKD. The DNA for the CDR3 is TGTGCCACCACTAGCGGGGGGGAAGAGACCCAGTACTTC. This encodes CATTSGGEETQYF.

The chain has TRBV2 and TRBJ2-7; 12 nucleotides align to TRBD2. Germline values: CDR1 SNHLY, CDR2 FYNNEI. Trimming took 4 bases from V and 4 from J; bases not matched to a gene: 8. The CDR3 contains 16 residues. In DNA form, the CDR3 reads TGTGCCAGCAGTGTGGCTAGCGGGAGGGCCCGGTACGAGCAGTACTTC. Encoded protein: CASSVASGRARYEQYF.

This clonotype was recorded a few times. The CDR3 sequence is CSAKTPGQGTYEQYF. CDR3 DNA sequence: TGCAGTGCCAAAACACCGGGACAGGGTACCTACGAGCAGTACTTC. The rearrangement joins TRBV20-1 to TRBJ2-7, with 9 bases aligning to TRBD1. V dropped 6 bases and J dropped 2; count of bases not matched to a gene: 11. Germline V lookup: CDR1 DFQATT, CDR2 SNEGSKA (reference sequence). The CDR3 runs 15 residues.

This chain links TRBV19 with TRBJ2-1; tentatively, D is TRBD1 (6 bases). Germline values: CDR1 LNHDA, CDR2 SQIVND (reference sequence). V lost 5 bases and J lost 5, with 19 bases in between. There are 16 residues in the CDR3. CDR3: CASSAPRGYSDNEQFF. The CDR3 region has the DNA TGTGCCAGTAGTGCCCCCAGGGGCTACAGTGACAATGAGCAGTTCTTC. The full variable domain, rest sourced from reference TRBV19 and TRBJ2-1, is DGGITQSPKYLFRKEGQNVTLSCEQNLNHDAMYWYRQDPGQGLRLIYYSQIVNDFQKGDIAEGYSVSREKKESFPLTVTSAQKNPTAFYLCASSAPRGYSDNEQFFGPGTRLTVL.

This clonotype was counted many times. The chain uses TRBV5-1 and TRBJ2-1; no firm D call. V was clipped by 4 bases and J by 0 bases, with 20 bases between them. Germline values: CDR1 SGHRS, CDR2 YFSETQ. This CDR3 is built from 18 residues. Written as DNA, the CDR3 is TGCGCCAGCAGCATTCTCTACCCCTTTAGGTCCTCCTACAATGAGCAGTTCTTC. Its protein product is CASSILYPFRSSYNEQFF.

This clonotype was seen at least ten times. The V and J genes are TRBV7-9 and TRBJ2-7; D might be TRBD2 (6 bases). The CDR3 is 13 amino acids. The germline CDR1 and CDR2 sequences are SEHNR and FQNEAQ (reference sequence). Between the trimmed V and J ends, which lost 5 bases and 3 bases, there was a span of 11 bases. Written as DNA, the CDR3 is TGTGCCAGCAGCCGCGGGGAGCGCTACGAGCAGTACTTC. Amino acid sequence: CASSRGERYEQYF.

This chain connects TRBV15 to TRBJ1-1; D perhaps matches TRBD1 (5 bases). The germline CDR1 and CDR2 sequences are LNHNV and YYDKDF (reference sequence). V lost 4 bases, J lost 3 bases, and 12 bases lay in between. This CDR3 contains 14 residues. The CDR3 nucleotides are TGTGCCACCAGCATAGAAGCGGGGGACACTGAAGCTTTCTTT. This sequence encodes CATSIEAGDTEAFF.

This clonotype occurred many times. The chain is built from TRBV27 and TRBJ2-1; D perhaps matches TRBD1 (6 bases). V was clipped by 4 bases and J by 7 bases, with 11 bases between them. The CDR3 length is 13 residues. The germline gives CDR1 MNHEY, CDR2 SMNVEV (reference sequence). The chain's CDR3 is CASSYGQSNEQFF. The DNA for the CDR3 is TGTGCCAGCAGTTATGGACAGTCTAATGAGCAGTTCTTC.

In this sample, this clonotype turned up many times. The V call is TRBV28, the J call TRBJ2-1; a possible D gene is TRBD2 (6 bases). CDR1 and CDR2 (germline): MDHEN, SYDVKM. V lost 6 bases to trimming and J lost 0 bases, with 9 bases between them. The CDR3 covers 14 residues. The CDR3 DNA reads as TGTGCCAGCAGGGGACTGAACTCCTACAATGAGCAGTTCTTC. Protein sequence: CASRGLNSYNEQFF.

The chain joins TRBV11-2 to TRBJ1-1; D not resolved. This CDR3 contains 15 residues. Trimming took off 1 base at V and 5 bases at J, with 14 bases between the two ends. Germline V lookup: CDR1 SGHAT, CDR2 FQNNGV. The chain's CDR3 is CASSLGIGDTTEAFF. DNA for the CDR3: TGTGCCAGCAGCTTAGGAATTGGCGATACGACTGAAGCTTTCTTT. Full variable domain (remainder filled in from reference TRBV11-2 and TRBJ1-1): EAGVAQSPRYKIIEKRQSVAFWCNPISGHATLYWYQQILGQGPKLLIQFQNNGVVDDSQLPKDRFSAERLKGVDSTLKIQPAKLEDSAVYLCASSLGIGDTTEAFFGQGTRLTVV.

The chain carries TRBV5-1 and TRBJ2-5, with 10 positions matching TRBD1. Germline values: CDR1 SGHRS, CDR2 YFSETQ. The CDR3 consists of 16 residues. J lost 5 bases, V lost 4 bases, and 11 bases had no gene match. CDR3 sequence (DNA): TGCGCCAGCAGCGATGCGACAGGGGGCAGCCGGGAGACCCAGTACTTC. It is translated as CASSDATGGSRETQYF.

The chain couples TRBV18 to TRBJ1-1; D is unclear. The CDR3 runs to 15 residues. Germline CDR1 is KGHSH and CDR2 is LQKENI. Trimming cost V 0 bases and J 0 bases, with 8 bases left between them. DNA of the CDR3: TGTGCCAGCTCACCACCGGGAGATTTGAACACTGAAGCTTTCTTT. It codes for CASSPPGDLNTEAFF. Using reference TRBV18 and TRBJ1-1 for the parts outside the CDR3, the full variable domain is NAGVMQNPRHLVRRRGQEARLRCSPMKGHSHVYWYRQLPEEGLKFMVYLQKENIIDESGMPKERFSAEFPKEGPSILRIQQVVRGDSAAYFCASSPPGDLNTEAFFGQGTRLTVV.